These 17 T cell receptor beta chains were sequenced from one sample in a study of T cell responses to AZD1222 COVID-19 vaccine (dated by TCRdb to 2020 to 2022). This sample's time point label indicates: baseline before first vaccination. Libraries were prepared through the immunoSEQ multiplex PCR assay. TCRdb carries this immuneACCESS record with in-frame sequences only. Its versions omit some clonotypes, under half of them owing to an unresolved V gene in the studies checked, with the rest unexplained. The sample table lists about 160,000 clones, 88% of them with a count of one. The ten largest clones capture around 5.2% of the sample. Source: peripheral blood, taken on day 0 of AZD1222 vaccination. The origin of the receptors is an adult in good health.

The chain combines TRBV28 with TRBJ1-4, with D maybe TRBD1 (6 bases). Germline-derived CDR1 and CDR2 are MDHEN and SYDVKM. The germline V and J ends were trimmed by 6 bases and 3 bases, with 11 bases remaining between them. The CDR3 has 14 amino acids. CDR3 sequence: CASRRGSPNEKLFF. The CDR3 region has the DNA TGTGCCAGCAGGAGGGGGAGTCCTAATGAAAAACTGTTTTTT.

J is TRBJ1-3 and V is TRBV29-1; D is ambiguous. Germline lookup yields CDR1 SQVTM and CDR2 ANQGSEA. The length of the CDR3 is 12 residues. The ends were cut back, 8 bases at V and 3 bases at J, with 11 bases in the middle. The CDR3 protein is CSYSGNGNTIYF. Here the CDR3 DNA reads TGCAGCTACTCGGGGAATGGAAACACCATATATTTT.

V and J are TRBV5-4 and TRBJ1-1; no clear D gene. Trimming stripped 0 bases from V and 1 base from J, with 7 bases between. The CDR3 contains 14 residues. CDR1 is SGHNT, CDR2 YYREEE, per germline (reference sequence). The CDR3 loop reads CASSLGVANTEAFF. The CDR3 DNA sequence: TGTGCCAGCAGCTTGGGGGTTGCGAACACTGAAGCTTTCTTT.

This chain links TRBV5-1 with TRBJ2-1; TRBD1 matches 8 bases. Germline CDR1 is SGHRS and CDR2 is YFSETQ. This CDR3 spans 13 amino acids. The trim removed 4 bases at V and 6 bases at J, leaving 3 bases unmatched. CDR3 nucleotides: TGCGCCAGCAGCACTGGACAGGGCAATGAGCAGTTCTTC. It codes for CASSTGQGNEQFF.

The chain is built from TRBV7-9 and TRBJ1-1, with 9 bases lining up with TRBD1. CDR3 size: 15 residues. Looked up from germline, CDR1 is SEHNR and CDR2 is FQNEAQ (reference sequence). Trimming cost V 4 bases and J 1 base; bases outside gene matches: 4. The CDR3 region is CASSSRTGENTEAFF. The CDR3 nucleotides read TGTGCCAGCAGCTCCCGGACAGGGGAGAACACTGAAGCTTTCTTT.

The chain employs TRBV15 and TRBJ2-1; the match to TRBD2 covers 8 bases. The CDR3 spans 15 residues. The germline V gene has CDR1 LNHNV and CDR2 YYDKDF (reference sequence). The V and J ends lost 3 bases and 6 bases, in that order; junction bases with no gene match: 7. For the CDR3, the DNA is TGTGCCACCAGCAGGGCAAGCGGGAGCGCCAATGAGCAGTTCTTC. Protein product: CATSRASGSANEQFF.

The gene calls are TRBV28 and TRBJ1-5, with no clear D. V lost 2 bases and J lost 0, with 17 bases in between. From germline, CDR1 is MDHEN and CDR2 SYDVKM. CDR3 length equals 18 residues. The CDR3 protein is CASSLGSLLGDSNQPQHF. The CDR3 DNA reads TGTGCCAGCAGTTTAGGGTCGTTGTTGGGAGATAGCAATCAGCCCCAGCATTTT.

CDR3 in amino acids: CASSRQGQGETQYF. CDR3 DNA sequence: TGTGCCAGCAGCCGACAGGGGCAGGGAGAGACCCAGTACTTC. The chain is built from TRBV7-3 and TRBJ2-5, with TRBD1 matching 8 bases. Germline V gene lookup returns CDR1 SGHTA and CDR2 FQGTGA. The CDR3 length is 14 residues. V shed 5 bases and J 4 bases; nucleotides not matched to a gene: 6.

This rearrangement joins TRBV30 to TRBJ1-4; D gene uncertain. Germline loops: CDR1 GTSNPN, CDR2 SVGIG (reference sequence). There are 12 residues in the CDR3. Between the trimmed V and J ends, which lost 6 bases and 9 bases, there was a span of 14 bases. DNA of the CDR3: TGTGCCTGTACGGTTTATGCGCAAAAACTGTTTTTT. It translates to CACTVYAQKLFF.

This chain links TRBV7-9 with TRBJ1-5; D unclear. The CDR3 runs to 12 residues. V lost 1 base, J lost 5 bases, and 3 bases lay in between. The germline gives CDR1 SEHNR, CDR2 FQNEAQ (reference sequence). This chain's CDR3 is CASSLVDQPQHF. For the CDR3, the DNA is TGTGCCAGCAGCTTAGTGGATCAGCCCCAGCATTTT.

V is TRBV21-1 and J is TRBJ1-5. TRBV21-1 is described as a pseudogene. This CDR3 has 16 residues. The DNA for the CDR3 is TGTGCCAGCCCTCCCTGGCGGGGACAAAGCAATCAGCCCCAGCATTTT. The encoded protein is CASPPWRGQSNQPQHF.

The rearrangement links TRBV10-1 to TRBJ1-1, with 11 bases identical to TRBD1. Germline assignment: CDR1 WNHNN and CDR2 SYGVQD (reference sequence). This CDR3 spans 14 amino acids. V gave up 5 bases and J gave up 5 bases; unmatched junction bases: 4. CDR3: CASSRGQGATEAFF. In DNA, the CDR3 is TGCGCCAGCAGTCGTGGACAGGGGGCTACTGAAGCTTTCTTT.

The chain uses TRBV7-9 and TRBJ1-3, with D uncertain. The germline gives CDR1 SEHNR, CDR2 FQNEAQ (reference sequence). V was trimmed by 0 bases and J by 0 bases, leaving 9 bases between them. The CDR3 is 16 amino acids. The CDR3 DNA sequence: TGTGCCAGCAGCTTAGCAGGCACCCTCTCTGGAAACACCATATATTTT. Translating it yields CASSLAGTLSGNTIYF.

The rearrangement joins TRBV28 to TRBJ1-3; D not resolved. Looked up from germline, CDR1 is MDHEN and CDR2 is SYDVKM. This CDR3 has 16 amino acids. Trimming pared 1 base from V and 0 bases from J, leaving 10 bases between. As DNA, the CDR3 is TGTGCCAGCAGTTTATCCTTGACGGCCTCTGGAAACACCATATATTTT. As protein: CASSLSLTASGNTIYF.

The chain couples TRBV10-2 to TRBJ1-5; a possible D gene is TRBD1 (5 bases). The CDR3 is 12 amino acids. V dropped 5 bases and J dropped 7 bases, with 9 bases sitting between them. CDR1 WSHSY and CDR2 SAAADI come from the germline V gene. CDR3 nucleotides: TGCGCCAGCAGTCAGGGCGGCCAGCCCCAGCATTTT. Translating it yields CASSQGGQPQHF.

This clone showed up just once. The DNA for the CDR3 is TGTGCCAGCAGCCCCGACAGGGATGGTAGCTACACCTTC. Translating gives CASSPDRDGSYTF. This chain uses TRBV7-2 with TRBJ1-2, with 7 nucleotides matching TRBD1. Germline values: CDR1 SGHTA, CDR2 FQGNSA. The J segment lost 9 bases and the V segment lost 5 bases, leaving 9 bases of the junction unmatched. The CDR3 consists of 13 residues.

The V gene is TRBV28, the J gene TRBJ2-7; TRBD1 might be the D (5 bases). There are 13 residues in the CDR3. CDR1 MDHEN and CDR2 SYDVKM come from the germline V gene. V gave up 6 bases and J gave up 2 bases, with 11 bases separating them. The CDR3 DNA is TGTGCCAGCAGACGCGACAGACCCTACGAGCAGTACTTC. As protein: CASRRDRPYEQYF.